This T cell receptor (beta chain) was documented in a study of OX40 agonist ivuxolimab in advanced cancers. Study details: From roughly 23 to 85 years was the age range, with a mean of about 54 years, and nearly 85% were male.

The CDR3 has 14 residues. From germline, CDR1 is KGHSH and CDR2 LQKENI. V lost 6 bases and J 0 bases, leaving 8 bases between the germline ends. Profiling relied on immunoSEQ multiplex PCR, and the TCRdb table lists in-frame clones only, not all of them. The profile shows around 23,000 clones, approximately 80% of them singletons. V and J are TRBV18 and TRBJ2-2; no clear D gene. The sequence was collected from an adult with an advanced solid tumor such as melanoma, head and neck, liver or kidney cancer. Sequenced here: CD4+ or CD8+ T cells sorted from blood, sampled in a trial of the OX40 agonist ivuxolimab. The CDR3 bases are TGTGCCAGCTCCGCGGTATCGAACACCGGGGAGCTGTTTTTT. Amino acids: CASSAVSNTGELFF.